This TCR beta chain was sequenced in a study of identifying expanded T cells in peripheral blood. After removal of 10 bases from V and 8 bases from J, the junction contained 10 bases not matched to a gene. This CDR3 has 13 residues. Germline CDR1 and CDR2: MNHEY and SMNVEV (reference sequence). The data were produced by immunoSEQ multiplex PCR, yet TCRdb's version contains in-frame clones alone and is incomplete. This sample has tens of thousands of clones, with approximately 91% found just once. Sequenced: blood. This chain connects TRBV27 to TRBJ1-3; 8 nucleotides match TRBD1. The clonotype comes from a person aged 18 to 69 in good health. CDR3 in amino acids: CATGTGTGYTIYF. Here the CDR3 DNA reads TGTGCCACCGGGACAGGAACAGGATACACCATATATTTT.